Listed below are T cell receptor beta chains from one sample, sequenced in a study of CD8 T cell repertoires and HIV-1 epitope variants. Libraries were prepared by immunoSEQ multiplex PCR; TCRdb keeps only in-frame clonotypes and omits some of them. The sample yields about 7,100 clones, roughly 70% seen once. What these receptors recognize is not known. Sequencing used cultured CD8+ T cells derived from PBMCs. Receptors were obtained from a male donor with HIV. The CDR3 runs from the conserved cysteine through the conserved F or W. The D gene is left open where the match is weak. Where a row states a size, it is once, few, many or the class of an expanded clone; other rows omit it.

V gene	clone size	D gene	J gene	CDR3 DNA	CDR3 protein
TRBV4-3	.	TRBD2	TRBJ2-1	TGCGCCAGCAGCCAAGACACTAGCGGGCGCTACAATGAGCAGTTCTTC	CASSQDTSGRYNEQFF
TRBV4-2	.	.	TRBJ2-3	TGTGCCAGCAGCCAAGAAGAGGTGTGGACAGCCAGCACAGATACGCAGTATTTT	CASSQEEVWTASTDTQYF
TRBV25-1	few	.	TRBJ1-1	TGTGCCAGCAGTGAATCGGCAGGGGCACTGAACACTGAAGCTTTCTTT	CASSESAGALNTEAFF
TRBV21-1	.	.	TRBJ1-2	TGTGCCAGCAGCCCTCACCAGCGGGACTCCAGGGCTAACTATGGCTACACCTTC	CASSPHQRDSRANYGYTF
TRBV18	.	TRBD2	TRBJ2-2	TGTGCCAGCTCACCCAGAGGAGGACTAGCGGGACCAGGAACCAAGGGCGGGGAGCTGTTTTTT	CASSPRGGLAGPGTKGGELFF
TRBV9	.	.	TRBJ1-6	TGTGCCAGCAGCTCAGAGGGGGTTTATAATTCACCCCTCCACTTT	CASSSEGVYNSPLHF
TRBV5-6	.	TRBD1	TRBJ2-7	TGTGCCAGCAGCTTGATGGGGGACAGGGCCGAGCAGTACTTC	CASSLMGDRAEQYF
TRBV29-1	.	.	TRBJ2-1	TGCAGCGTTGTACGTGGGGGTCAGGTCAATGAGCAGTTCTTC	CSVVRGGQVNEQFF
TRBV2	.	.	TRBJ1-1	TGTGCCAGCAGTGAATGGGGAACTGAAGCTTTCTTT	CASSEWGTEAFF
TRBV28	.	.	TRBJ2-3	TGTGCCAGCAGAATAGAGGAGAGCACAGATACGCAGTATTTT	CASRIEESTDTQYF
TRBV4-1	.	.	TRBJ2-7	TGTGCCAGCAGCCCTACAGGCGGGCGGGACGAGCAGTACTTC	CASSPTGGRDEQYF
TRBV30	.	TRBD1	TRBJ1-2	TGTGCCTGGAGTGAAAACCAGGGGGCGCAGGGCTATGGCTACACCTTC	CAWSENQGAQGYGYTF
TRBV7-9	.	.	TRBJ2-1	TGTGCCAGCAGGGGGCGAACGGGAAGGGATTTCAATGAGCAGTTCTTC	CASRGRTGRDFNEQFF
TRBV28	.	TRBD1	TRBJ1-5	TGTGCCAGCAGCTCGACAGGGGGGGAACAGCCCCAGCATTTT	CASSSTGGEQPQHF
TRBV6-4	.	TRBD1	TRBJ1-2	TGTGCCAGCATAGAGGACAGGGGGATCCCTCCTAACTATGGCTACACCTTC	CASIEDRGIPPNYGYTF
TRBV7-9	.	.	TRBJ1-2	TGTGCCAGCAGCTTAGCGCCCGGGACGTACCGTGGCTACACCTTC	CASSLAPGTYRGYTF
TRBV27	.	TRBD1	TRBJ2-7	TGTGCCAGCGGACCGGGACAGAGCTACGAGCAGTACTTC	CASGPGQSYEQYF
TRBV15	.	TRBD2	TRBJ2-5	TGTGCCACCAGCAGATACCTGGGACTAGCGGGGGATCTACAAGAGACCCAGTACTTC	CATSRYLGLAGDLQETQYF
TRBV7-2	.	TRBD2	TRBJ2-3	TGTGCCAGCAGCGTATCGGGACTAGCGGGGGGCGCAGATACGCAGTATTTT	CASSVSGLAGGADTQYF
TRBV30	once	TRBD2	TRBJ2-1	TGTGCCTGGAGTAGCGGGGGAGGATACAATGAGCAGTTCTTC	CAWSSGGGYNEQFF
TRBV7-9	.	.	TRBJ1-6	TGTGCCAGCAGCTTAGGGAGCCAATCAGTACATTCACCCCTCCACTTT	CASSLGSQSVHSPLHF
TRBV10-2	.	TRBD2	TRBJ2-1	TGCGCCAGCAGTGTCCCTAGCGGCCTCTACAATGAGCAGTTCTTC	CASSVPSGLYNEQFF
TRBV2	once	.	TRBJ2-1	TGTGCCAGCAGTGAAGGAGACCCTGGATATGAGCAGTTCTTC	CASSEGDPGYEQFF
TRBV30	.	.	TRBJ2-7	TGTGCCGGGGACCCCACAGGGTCCGAGCAGTACTTC	CAGDPTGSEQYF
TRBV28	.	.	TRBJ2-7	TGTGCCAGCAGTGGGAACGACAGGCTCTCCTACGAGCAGTACTTC	CASSGNDRLSYEQYF
TRBV5-4	.	TRBD1	TRBJ2-1	TGTGCCAGCAGCTTCCCTGGACAGGGCAATGAGCAGTTCTTC	CASSFPGQGNEQFF
TRBV7-9	few	.	TRBJ1-4	TGTGCCAGCGGGGAACTAACTAATGAAAAACTGTTTTTT	CASGELTNEKLFF
TRBV28	.	.	TRBJ2-7	TGTGCCAGCAGTTTTAGCGTCGGGGACGAGCAGTACTTC	CASSFSVGDEQYF
TRBV25-1	.	.	TRBJ1-1	TGTGCCAGCAGTGAATATCTAGACACTGAAGCTTTCTTT	CASSEYLDTEAFF
TRBV11-2	.	TRBD1	TRBJ1-4	TGTGCCAGCAGTCCGGGACAGGGAACAGAAAAACTGTTTTTT	CASSPGQGTEKLFF
TRBV5-5	.	.	TRBJ1-6	TGTGCCAGCAGCTTTTCCACAGGCCGGGCGGCCTTTAATTCACCCCTCCACTTT	CASSFSTGRAAFNSPLHF
TRBV29-1	once	.	TRBJ2-7	TGCAGCGTTGAAGAGGCGGGCCACTACGAGCAGTACTTC	CSVEEAGHYEQYF
TRBV2	few	.	TRBJ1-1	TGTGCCAGCAGGCGACGCGAGAACACTGAAGCTTTCTTT	CASRRRENTEAFF
TRBV10-3	.	TRBD1	TRBJ2-7	TGTGCCACCGGGACAGGCTCCTACGAGCAGTACTTC	CATGTGSYEQYF
TRBV13	.	.	TRBJ1-6	TGTGCCAGCAGCCACGGGGGTTCACCCCTCCACTTT	CASSHGGSPLHF
TRBV6-5	.	.	TRBJ1-1	TGTGCCAGCATTTCCCGAACGACAGAAGCTTTCTTT	CASISRTTEAFF
TRBV18	medium-sized	.	TRBJ1-6	TGTGCCAGCTCACCCCGGGAAAATTCACCCCTCCACTTT	CASSPRENSPLHF
TRBV29-1	.	.	TRBJ1-1	TGCAGCGTTGAGGGGGGCACTGAAGCTTTCTTT	CSVEGGTEAFF
TRBV5-1	.	.	TRBJ2-1	TGCGCCAGCAGCCTCCAGGGCCTTTCCAATGAGCAGTTCTTC	CASSLQGLSNEQFF
TRBV25-1	.	.	TRBJ1-1	TGTGCCAGCAGTGAAGAGGCAGGGTTGAACACTGAAGCTTTCTTT	CASSEEAGLNTEAFF
TRBV28	.	.	TRBJ2-1	TGTGCCAGTAAGAAGGGGATCATCGATGAGCAGTTCTTC	CASKKGIIDEQFF
TRBV5-1	few	.	TRBJ2-7	TGCGCCAGCAGCTCGTACGAGCAGTACTTC	CASSSYEQYF
TRBV5-6	.	TRBD1	TRBJ1-1	TGTGCCAGCAGCCAGGGGGCAGACACTGAAGCTTTCTTT	CASSQGADTEAFF
TRBV27	few	.	TRBJ1-1	TGTGCCAGCAGTTTAAAGGGACTGAACACTGAAGCTTTCTTT	CASSLKGLNTEAFF
TRBV28	.	TRBD1	TRBJ1-6	TGTGCCAGCAGGATCTGGGACAGGGATTCACCCCTCCACTTT	CASRIWDRDSPLHF
TRBV4-2	large	.	TRBJ2-7	TGTGCCAGCAGCCCTACAGGCGGGCGGGACGAGCAGTACTTC	CASSPTGGRDEQYF
TRBV4-1	.	.	TRBJ1-5	TGCGCCAGCAGCGAAGAATGGGGATTAAATCAGCCCCAGCATTTT	CASSEEWGLNQPQHF
TRBV6-4	.	.	TRBJ2-5	TGTGCCAGCAGTCAGGCTATCCAAGAGACCCAATACTTC	CASSQAIQETQYF
TRBV11-2	few	.	TRBJ1-3	TGTGCCAGCAGCTTCCCCTCGCAGGGTAACTCTGGAAACACCATATATTTT	CASSFPSQGNSGNTIYF
TRBV4-1	.	TRBD1	TRBJ1-1	TGCGCCAGCAGCCAAGGACAGGGGGGTTCGGACACTGAAGCTTTCTTT	CASSQGQGGSDTEAFF
TRBV19	.	.	TRBJ1-2	TGTGCCAGTAGTATAATTCCCGGGAAATACGGGGCCTATGGCTACACCTTC	CASSIIPGKYGAYGYTF
TRBV28	few	TRBD1	TRBJ1-1	TGTGCCAGCAGTCCGATAGGACAGGGGGACACTGAAGCTTTCTTT	CASSPIGQGDTEAFF